This is a list of T cell receptor beta chains from one sample in a study of OX40 agonist ivuxolimab in advanced cancers. Sequencing used immunoSEQ multiplex PCR; TCRdb keeps in-frame clones, though not all of them. The sample holds some 64,000 clones; 92% are singletons and the top ten take 0.62%. The starting material was CD4+ or CD8+ T cells sorted from blood, obtained in a trial of the OX40 agonist ivuxolimab. The origin of the receptors is an adult with an advanced solid tumor such as melanoma, head and neck, liver or kidney cancer. CDR3s include the opening cysteine and the closing phenylalanine or tryptophan. The D gene is left open where the match is weak. Clone size, where shown, is once, few, many, or a class for clones that have expanded.

J gene,clone size,V gene,D gene,CDR3 DNA,CDR3 protein
TRBJ2-1,once,TRBV5-6,TRBD1,TGTGCCAGCAGCTTGGTAGGGGGCCCTTACAATGAGCAGTTCTTC,CASSLVGGPYNEQFF
TRBJ2-1,.,TRBV11-2,TRBD2,TGTGCCAGCAGCCCAGCGGGGGTCCGCCAAATTGGGGAGCAGTTCTTC,CASSPAGVRQIGEQFF
TRBJ1-2,once,TRBV6-5,.,TGTGCCAGCAGTTACTCGGGCGGGTACGGCTACACCTTC,CASSYSGGYGYTF
TRBJ2-5,.,TRBV11-2,.,TGTGCCAGCAGCGTACCCTCCCTGGGGGAGACCCAGTACTTC,CASSVPSLGETQYF
TRBJ2-2,.,TRBV30,.,TGTGCCTGGGCCACGAACACCGGGGAGCTGTTTTTT,CAWATNTGELFF
TRBJ2-7,once,TRBV29-1,.,TGCAGCGTTGGGGACGGCGCCTACGAGCAGTACTTC,CSVGDGAYEQYF
TRBJ1-2,.,TRBV5-6,.,TGTGCCAGCAGCCACCTTTGGGCCGCAGGGGAGGTAATCACCTTC,CASSHLWAAGEVITF
TRBJ2-2,.,TRBV27,.,TGTGCCAGCAGGGGTAACGGGGAGCTGTTTTTT,CASRGNGELFF
TRBJ2-5,once,TRBV5-4,TRBD1,TGTGCCAGCAGCGCCAACCTGGGGACAGCCCAAGAGACCCAGTACTTC,CASSANLGTAQETQYF
TRBJ2-2,.,TRBV2,TRBD2,TGTGCCAGCAGAGCGGGGTGGGCCGGGGAGCTGTTTTTT,CASRAGWAGELFF
TRBJ1-2,.,TRBV7-2,TRBD1,TGTGCCAGCAGCTTAGCGCCTATCGACAGGGTTGGCGGCTACACCTTC,CASSLAPIDRVGGYTF
TRBJ1-4,.,TRBV19,.,TGTGCCAGTAGTATGCCAAGCGGGGCAACTAATGAAAAACTGTTTTTT,CASSMPSGATNEKLFF
TRBJ2-7,once,TRBV6-4,TRBD2,TGTGCCAGCATTCGAGCGGGGGGGCGGTACGAGCAGTACTTC,CASIRAGGRYEQYF
TRBJ1-4,.,TRBV21-1,.,TGTGCCAGCACCCTTAGGGGAGGGGGCAGGGGGAAACTGTTTTTT,CASTLRGGGRGKLFF
TRBJ1-2,once,TRBV6-5,TRBD1,TGTGCCAGCAGCACAGGGGGCCGCAACTATGGCTACACCTTC,CASSTGGRNYGYTF
TRBJ1-5,.,TRBV6-1,TRBD1,TGTGCCAGCAGCACAGGGGACCGCAATCAGCCCCAGCATTTT,CASSTGDRNQPQHF
TRBJ1-6,.,TRBV30,TRBD1,TGTGCCTGGAGGACAGGGGGAGCTTGGAATTCACCCCTCCACTTT,CAWRTGGAWNSPLHF
TRBJ2-7,.,TRBV18,TRBD2,TGTGCCAGCTCACGCAGCTGGACTAGCGACTACGAGCAGTACTTC,CASSRSWTSDYEQYF
TRBJ1-1,.,TRBV7-2,.,TGTGCCAGCAGAGGGCCGGAAGCTTTCTTT,CASRGPEAFF
TRBJ2-4,once,TRBV6-5,.,TGTGCCAGCAGTTCCGATGACTACCGAGGCATTCAGTACTTC,CASSSDDYRGIQYF
TRBJ2-5,.,TRBV10-3,TRBD1,TGTGCCATCAGTGCCGGAGGACAGGGGCAACGAGAGACCCAGTACTTC,CAISAGGQGQRETQYF
TRBJ1-3,.,TRBV7-9,.,TGTGCCAGCAGCAAAGGATTGGGAAACACCATATATTTT,CASSKGLGNTIYF
TRBJ1-2,.,TRBV11-2,TRBD1,TGTGCCAGCAGCTCCGAACAGGGGGCTGGGGGCTACACCTTC,CASSSEQGAGGYTF
TRBJ2-5,.,TRBV7-2,TRBD2,TGTGCCAGCGCCTGGGGGGGGAACCAAGAGACCCAGTACTTC,CASAWGGNQETQYF
TRBJ2-6,.,TRBV5-1,.,TGCGCCAGCAGCCTCATGCGCCAAAGGGCCAACGTCCTGACTTTC,CASSLMRQRANVLTF
TRBJ2-7,.,TRBV5-1,.,TGCGCCACCTCCGAGACAGGGGCTAGCGGGCAGTACTTC,CATSETGASGQYF
TRBJ2-1,.,TRBV6-1,.,TGTGCCAGCAGTGAAGTGGGGAGGTCCTACAATGAGCAGTTCTTC,CASSEVGRSYNEQFF
TRBJ2-3,.,TRBV19,TRBD1,TGTGCCAGTAGAAAACAGGGGGGCACAGATACGCAGTATTTT,CASRKQGGTDTQYF
TRBJ1-2,.,TRBV2,TRBD1,TGTGCCAGCAGAGGGGACAGTGAGTTGAACTATGGCTACACCTTC,CASRGDSELNYGYTF
TRBJ2-1,.,TRBV19,.,TGTGCCAGTAGCGAGATCAGCGGAGATTACAATGAGCAGTTCTTC,CASSEISGDYNEQFF
TRBJ1-2,.,TRBV19,TRBD1,TGTGCCAGTAGTGAGGGACAGTATGGCTACACCTTC,CASSEGQYGYTF
TRBJ2-7,.,TRBV7-6,TRBD2,TGTGCCAGCAGCTTAGCGGCGCGGGGGGTCGCCTACGAGCAGTACTTC,CASSLAARGVAYEQYF
TRBJ2-5,.,TRBV9,TRBD2,TGTGCCAGCAGCCGTGGAGGTTCGCGGGGGGAAGAGACCCAGTACTTC,CASSRGGSRGEETQYF
TRBJ1-2,.,TRBV30,TRBD1,TGTGCCTGGAGGGACCTCGGACAGGTTACCTTCTATGGCTACACCTTC,CAWRDLGQVTFYGYTF
TRBJ1-5,.,TRBV5-8,TRBD1,TGTGCCAGCAGCTGGGTCAAGGGGACAGGGCGACAGCCCCAGCATTTT,CASSWVKGTGRQPQHF
TRBJ1-1,.,TRBV19,.,TGTGCCAGTAGTATGAGGGGGGGCCGCACTGAAGCTTTCTTT,CASSMRGGRTEAFF
TRBJ2-1,once,TRBV6-1,TRBD1,TGTGCCAGCAGACTCCCGGGACAGGGATCCAATGAGCAGTTCTTC,CASRLPGQGSNEQFF
TRBJ2-7,.,TRBV5-5,.,TGTGCCAGCAGCTTGTACAGCTCCTACGAGCAGTACTTC,CASSLYSSYEQYF
TRBJ2-7,.,TRBV5-1,.,TGCGCCAGCAGCTTGGCCCGACAGGTTTCCTCCTACGAGCAGTACTTC,CASSLARQVSSYEQYF
TRBJ2-1,once,TRBV2,TRBD2,TGTGCCAGCAGGCCAGGACTAGCGGAGGCCTACAATGAGCAGTTCTTC,CASRPGLAEAYNEQFF
TRBJ2-3,.,TRBV5-1,TRBD2,TGCGCCAGCAGCTTGGGGACTAGCGGGAGTTTTAGCACAGATACGCAGTATTTT,CASSLGTSGSFSTDTQYF
TRBJ2-7,.,TRBV5-1,TRBD1,TGCGCCAGCAGCTTAGGACAGGGGGGTACCGACGAGCAGTACTTC,CASSLGQGGTDEQYF
TRBJ2-2,few,TRBV18,TRBD2,TGTGCCAGCTCACCACCGGGGCCTGGCGGGAGTAGAACGAACACCGGGGAGCTGTTTTTT,CASSPPGPGGSRTNTGELFF
TRBJ1-4,.,TRBV2,.,TGTGCCAGCAAAGGGACCCTAAAAGAGGATGAAAAACTGTTTTTT,CASKGTLKEDEKLFF
TRBJ1-2,once,TRBV29-1,.,TGCACAGGGTATGGGGACGGCTACACCTTC,CTGYGDGYTF
TRBJ1-1,.,TRBV5-1,.,TGCGCCAGCAGCCCCGTGGGGGGGAGTCCTGAAGCTTTCTTT,CASSPVGGSPEAFF